The clone carrying this T cell receptor (beta chain) came up many times. Trimming pared 3 bases from V and 6 bases from J, leaving 5 bases between. The CDR3 extends over 11 amino acids. Germline lookup yields CDR1 DFQATT and CDR2 SNEGSKA (reference sequence). These data originate in a study of molecular identifiers for immune sequencing clone quantification. TCRdb passed the PCR reads through MiXCR, listing each CDR3 protein once. The table includes a few hundred thousand distinct CDR3 sequences, roughly a fifth detected once. This receptor was identified in a human donor in good health. Some libraries in this study had Jurkat cell RNA spiked in. Specimen: naive CD8+ T cells from blood, with Jurkat cell RNA spiked in. Subset described: FACS-sorted CD8+CD4-CCR7+CD45RA+ naive T cells. This rearrangement joins TRBV20-1 to TRBJ1-4; D not resolved. CDR3 in DNA: TGCAGTGCTAGCGAGGATGAAAAACTGTTTTTT. It yields the protein CSASEDEKLFF.